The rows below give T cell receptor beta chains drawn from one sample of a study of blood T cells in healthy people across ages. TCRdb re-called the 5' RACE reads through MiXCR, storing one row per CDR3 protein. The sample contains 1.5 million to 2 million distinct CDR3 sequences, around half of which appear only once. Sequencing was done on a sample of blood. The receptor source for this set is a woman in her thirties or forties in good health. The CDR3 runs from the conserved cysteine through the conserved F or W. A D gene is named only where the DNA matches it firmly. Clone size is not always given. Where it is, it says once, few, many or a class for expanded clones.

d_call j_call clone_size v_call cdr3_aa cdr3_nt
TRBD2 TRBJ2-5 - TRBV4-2 CASSQNSGGLQETQYF TGTGCCAGCAGCCAGAACAGCGGGGGGCTTCAAGAGACCCAGTACTTC
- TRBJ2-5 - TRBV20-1 CSARFGGEETQYF TGCAGTGCTAGGTTCGGCGGGGAAGAGACCCAGTACTTC
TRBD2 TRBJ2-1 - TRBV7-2 CASSLGNLAGRINEQFF TGTGCCAGCAGCTTAGGCAACTTAGCGGGGAGAATCAATGAGCAGTTCTTC
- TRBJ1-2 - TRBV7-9 CASILDNYGYTF TGTGCCAGCATCTTAGATAACTATGGCTACACCTTC
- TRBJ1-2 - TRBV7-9 CASSPSGRVDGYTF TGTGCCAGCAGCCCCTCAGGCAGGGTAGATGGCTACACCTTC
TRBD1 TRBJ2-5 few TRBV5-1 CASHRGLQGSAETQYF TGCGCCAGCCACCGAGGCTTACAGGGGTCCGCGGAGACCCAGTACTTC
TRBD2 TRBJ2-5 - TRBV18 CASSPSGVYQETQYF TGTGCCAGCTCCCCAAGCGGGGTCTACCAAGAGACCCAGTACTTC
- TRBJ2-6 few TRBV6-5 CASSTLGQTLPGANVLTF TGTGCCAGCAGTACTCTTGGGCAGACCCTCCCTGGGGCCAACGTCCTGACTTTC
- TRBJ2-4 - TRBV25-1 CASSPSSGGKNIQYF TGTGCCAGCAGTCCCTCGAGCGGTGGGAAAAACATTCAGTACTTC
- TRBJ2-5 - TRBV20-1 CSAYQETQYF TGCAGTGCTTACCAAGAGACCCAGTACTTC
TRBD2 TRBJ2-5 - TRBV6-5 CASSYDSSGGERYF TGTGCCAGCAGTTATGATTCTAGCGGGGGAGAGCGGTACTTC
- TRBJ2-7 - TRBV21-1 CASSNRTGVYEQYF TGTGCCAGCAGCAACAGAACAGGGGTGTACGAGCAGTACTTC
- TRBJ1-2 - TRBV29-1 CSVASGGLYGYTF TGCAGCGTTGCATCGGGCGGTCTCTATGGCTACACCTTC
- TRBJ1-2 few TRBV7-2 CASSLASTGSNYGYTF TGTGCCAGCAGCTTAGCGTCGACAGGCAGCAACTATGGCTACACCTTC
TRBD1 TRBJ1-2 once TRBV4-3 CASSQAQGAAGYTF TGCGCCAGCAGCCAAGCGCAGGGGGCGGCTGGCTACACCTTC
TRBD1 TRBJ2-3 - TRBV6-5 CASMPGGTDTQYF TGTGCCAGCATGCCAGGGGGAACAGATACGCAGTATTTT
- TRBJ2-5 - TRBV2 CASSDLVAEETQYF TGTGCCAGCAGTGACCTAGTGGCGGAGGAGACCCAGTACTTC
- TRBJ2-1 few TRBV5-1 CASSWGAGEYNEQFF TGCGCCAGCAGCTGGGGGGCAGGGGAGTACAATGAGCAGTTCTTC
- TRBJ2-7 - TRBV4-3 CARCRDRVFYEQYF TGCGCCAGATGCCGGGACCGAGTTTTTTACGAGCAGTACTTC
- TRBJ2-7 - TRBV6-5 CASSRAKLLSSYEQYF TGTGCCAGCAGTAGGGCGAAACTATTGAGCTCCTACGAGCAGTACTTC
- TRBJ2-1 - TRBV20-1 CSARRAEITGFDEQFF TGCAGTGCTAGGCGGGCAGAAATCACAGGGTTCGATGAGCAGTTCTTC
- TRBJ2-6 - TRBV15 CATSRGRSGANVLTF TGTGCCACCAGCAGAGGCCGCTCTGGGGCCAACGTCCTGACTTTC
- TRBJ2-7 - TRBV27 CASSLSKRSHEQYF TGTGCCAGCAGTTTATCGAAGCGGAGCCACGAGCAGTACTTC
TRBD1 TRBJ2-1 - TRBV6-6 CASRTLGQDTSNGQFF TGTGCCAGCAGAACCCTGGGACAGGACACCTCCAATGGGCAGTTCTTC
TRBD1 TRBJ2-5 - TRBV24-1 CATSDSGTGGETQHF TGTGCCACCAGTGATTCCGGGACAGGGGGGGAGACCCAGCACTTC
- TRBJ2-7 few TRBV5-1 CASSNPPNEQYF TGCGCCAGCTCCAACCCCCCCAACGAGCAGTACTTC